Sequencing of this T cell receptor beta chain was carried out in a study of T cells in Graves' hyperthyroidism and ophthalmopathy. The overall study: Blood from the periphery was taken at initial diagnosis, before any treatment.

Researchers took RNA transcripts and amplified the TCR beta CDR3 regions from them. The TCR CDR3 first-round RT-PCR relied on the HTBI primer set. TCRdb used MiXCR to reprocess the multiplex PCR reads, holding one entry per CDR3 protein. The sample yields 700,000 to 850,000 distinct CDR3 sequences, 30% to 40% seen once. This clonotype came up a few times. No progression to ophthalmopathy during 18 months of follow-up defined stable disease. Hyperthyroidism patients were newly diagnosed, had disease duration under 2 months, and were aged 18 to 65 years. The CDR3 contains 12 residues. The V and J ends lost 6 bases and 7 bases, in that order; junction bases with no gene match: 4. Per germline, CDR1 MNHEY and CDR2 SVGAGI.

This receptor was taken from a woman aged 40 to 50 with Graves' hyperthyroidism. The chain uses TRBV6-5 and TRBJ1-2; TRBD1 matches at 8 bases. Sequenced sample: blood. The CDR3 loop is CASRNTGGGYTF. CDR3 nucleotide sequence: TGTGCCAGCAGAAACACAGGGGGTGGCTACACCTTC.